The entry below describes one T cell receptor (beta chain). This clone was counted a few times. There is no known antigen for this receptor. No qualities accompany the bases; no much larger clone lies one base away. One collaborating source in Seattle enrolled patients during active infection and followed them longitudinally through the course of disease. The collaborating institutions used their own protocols to collect whole blood in K2EDTA tubes. For TCRbeta analysis, collaborators shipped samples as frozen whole blood, isolated PBMCs, or DNA extracted from either of those sample types. The germline V gene (reference sequence) gives CDR1 as SEHNR and CDR2 as FQNEAQ. The germline ends are 14 bases apart after V is trimmed by 5 bases and J by 0 bases. Its CDR3 holds 15 amino acids, cysteine through phenylalanine. The retained sequence is limited to the CDR3, 45 bases, with the frame set at the first base.

The data derive from a study of blood T cell repertoires in COVID-19 (dated by TCRdb to 2019 to 2021). Background for the entire study: The collaborator samples originated in the United States, Italy and Spain and spanned the acute and convalescent phases of COVID-19. Sample metadata almost always included a de-identified subject ID, COVID-19 status, age in years and sex. The samples were drawn from two sources: the first 160 participants of the ongoing ImmuneRACE study, and approximately 1,300 subjects contributed by 6 global collaborators. The repertoires were made available in a free public database intended to serve as a resource for research on the immune response to SARS-CoV-2. Where available, HLA class I and class II types were taken from metadata supplied by the sample provider and were not determined by assay-based typing. The dataset comprised deeply sampled blood TCRbeta repertoires from subjects exposed to, actively infected with, or recovered from COVID-19. The prospective study material was composed of cDNA or gDNA derived from T cells, B-cell-depleted T cells, or PBMCs. The investigation overall reported the following: The amount of clinical and demographic metadata varied by source and participant and was provided uncurated.

The immunoSEQ Assay, a bias-controlled multiplex PCR, was used to amplify TCRbeta CDR3 regions from genomic DNA. The original pipeline was this. The number of nucleated cells in each sample was estimated from the amplification of reference gene primers within the assay. Sequence reads were collapsed and filtered to measure the absolute abundance of every unique TCRbeta CDR3 rearrangement. For each sample, productive Simpson clonality was calculated as the square root of Simpson's diversity index across productive rearrangements. The source is immuneACCESS, and TCRdb retained only in-frame sequences with V and J called. Part of the clones is not carried over; for the studies checked, unresolved V genes explain less than half of this, and the remainder is unexplained. That table furnishes V, J and clone size, whereas the DNA furnished D and trimming. In this sample the table shows 190,000 or so clones, 70% to 90% of which occur a single time. The ten largest clones add up to 0.95% of the sample.

The sequencing input was peripheral blood. The origin of this receptor is a man aged 55 to 70 with COVID-19, enrolled during active disease. The chain couples TRBV7-9 to TRBJ2-7; TRBD1 is perhaps the D gene, given 6 matching bases. CDR3 protein: CASSPQGSSSYEQYF. Here is the DNA: TGTGCCAGCAGCCCGCAGGGGTCAAGCTCCTACGAGCAGTACTTC.